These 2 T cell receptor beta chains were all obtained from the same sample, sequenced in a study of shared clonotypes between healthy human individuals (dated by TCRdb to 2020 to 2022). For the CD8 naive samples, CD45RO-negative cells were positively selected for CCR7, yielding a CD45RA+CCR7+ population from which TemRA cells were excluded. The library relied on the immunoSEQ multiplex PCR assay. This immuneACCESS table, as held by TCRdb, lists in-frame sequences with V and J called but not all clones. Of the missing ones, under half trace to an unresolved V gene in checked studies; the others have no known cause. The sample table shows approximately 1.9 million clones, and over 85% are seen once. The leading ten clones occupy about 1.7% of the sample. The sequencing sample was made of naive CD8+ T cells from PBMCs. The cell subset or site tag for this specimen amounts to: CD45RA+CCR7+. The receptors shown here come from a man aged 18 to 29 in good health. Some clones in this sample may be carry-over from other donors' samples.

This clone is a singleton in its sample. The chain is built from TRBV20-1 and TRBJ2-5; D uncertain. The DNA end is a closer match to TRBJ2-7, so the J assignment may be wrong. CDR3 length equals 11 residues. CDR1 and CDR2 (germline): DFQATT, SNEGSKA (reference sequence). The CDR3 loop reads CSARQAYEQYF. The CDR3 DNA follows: TGCAGTGCTAGACAGGCCTACGAGCAGTACTTC.

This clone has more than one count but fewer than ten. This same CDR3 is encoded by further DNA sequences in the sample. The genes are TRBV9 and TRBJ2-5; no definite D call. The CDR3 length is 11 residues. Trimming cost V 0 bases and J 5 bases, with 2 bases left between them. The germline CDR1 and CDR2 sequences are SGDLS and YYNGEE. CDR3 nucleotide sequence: TGTGCCAGCAGCGTAGCGGAGACCCAGTACTTC. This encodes CASSVAETQYF.